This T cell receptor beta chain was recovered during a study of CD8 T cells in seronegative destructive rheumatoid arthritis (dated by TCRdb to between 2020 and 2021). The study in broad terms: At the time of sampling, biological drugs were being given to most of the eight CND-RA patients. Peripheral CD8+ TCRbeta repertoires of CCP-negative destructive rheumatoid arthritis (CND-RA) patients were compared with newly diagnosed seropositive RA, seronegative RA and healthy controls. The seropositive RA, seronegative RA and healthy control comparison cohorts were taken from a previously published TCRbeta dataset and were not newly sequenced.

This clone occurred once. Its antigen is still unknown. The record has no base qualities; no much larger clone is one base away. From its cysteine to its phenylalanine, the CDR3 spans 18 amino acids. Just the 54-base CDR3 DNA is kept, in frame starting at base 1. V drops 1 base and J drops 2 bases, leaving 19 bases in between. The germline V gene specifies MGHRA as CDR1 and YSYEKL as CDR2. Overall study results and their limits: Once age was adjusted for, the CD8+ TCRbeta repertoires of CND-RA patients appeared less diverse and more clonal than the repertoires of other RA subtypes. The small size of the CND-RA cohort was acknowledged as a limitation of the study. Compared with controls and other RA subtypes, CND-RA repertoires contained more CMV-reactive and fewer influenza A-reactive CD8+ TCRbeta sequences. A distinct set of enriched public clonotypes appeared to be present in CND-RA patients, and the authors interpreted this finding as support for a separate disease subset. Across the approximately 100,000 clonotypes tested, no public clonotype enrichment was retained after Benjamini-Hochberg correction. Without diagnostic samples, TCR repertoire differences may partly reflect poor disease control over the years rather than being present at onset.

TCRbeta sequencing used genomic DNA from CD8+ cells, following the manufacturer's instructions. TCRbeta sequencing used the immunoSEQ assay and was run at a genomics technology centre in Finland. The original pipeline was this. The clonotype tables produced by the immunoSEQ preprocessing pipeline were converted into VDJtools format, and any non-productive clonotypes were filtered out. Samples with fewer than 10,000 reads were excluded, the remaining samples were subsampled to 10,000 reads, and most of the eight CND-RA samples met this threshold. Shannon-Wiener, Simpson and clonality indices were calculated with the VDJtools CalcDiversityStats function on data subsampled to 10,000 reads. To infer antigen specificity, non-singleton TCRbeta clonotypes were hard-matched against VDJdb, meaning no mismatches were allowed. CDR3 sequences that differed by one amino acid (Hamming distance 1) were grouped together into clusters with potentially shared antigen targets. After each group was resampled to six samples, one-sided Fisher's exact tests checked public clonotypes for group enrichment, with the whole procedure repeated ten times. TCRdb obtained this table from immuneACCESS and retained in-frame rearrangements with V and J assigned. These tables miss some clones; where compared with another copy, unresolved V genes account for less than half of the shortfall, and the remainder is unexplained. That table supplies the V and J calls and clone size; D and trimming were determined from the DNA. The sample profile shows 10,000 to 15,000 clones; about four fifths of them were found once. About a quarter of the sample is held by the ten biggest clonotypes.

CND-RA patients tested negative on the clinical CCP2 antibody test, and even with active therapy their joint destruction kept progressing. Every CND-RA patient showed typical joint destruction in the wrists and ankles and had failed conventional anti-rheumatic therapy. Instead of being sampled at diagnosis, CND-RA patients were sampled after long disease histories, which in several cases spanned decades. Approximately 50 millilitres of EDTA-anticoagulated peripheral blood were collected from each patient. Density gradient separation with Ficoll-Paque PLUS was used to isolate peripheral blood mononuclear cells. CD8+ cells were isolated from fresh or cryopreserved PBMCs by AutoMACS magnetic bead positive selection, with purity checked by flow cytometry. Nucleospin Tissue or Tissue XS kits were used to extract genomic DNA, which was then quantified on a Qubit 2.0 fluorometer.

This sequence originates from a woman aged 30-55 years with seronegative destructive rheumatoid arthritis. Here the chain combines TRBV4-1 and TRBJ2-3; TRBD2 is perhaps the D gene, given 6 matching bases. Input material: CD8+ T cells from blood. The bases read TGCGCCAGCAGCCAAGTCCTGGCGGGGAACCCCTCCACAGATACGCAGTATTTT. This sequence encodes CASSQVLAGNPSTDTQYF.